This is a list of T cell receptor beta chains from one sample in a study of a mutant IDH1 vaccine in newly diagnosed glioma. No antigen is known for these receptors. The data were produced by immunoSEQ multiplex PCR, yet TCRdb's version contains in-frame clones alone and is incomplete. The sample holds 69,000 or so clones; about 87% are singletons and the top ten take 2%. This specimen consisted of PBMCs, obtained from a glioma patient whose treatment included an IDH1 peptide vaccine. The receptors here all came from a man in his thirties or forties with glioma. CDR3s include the opening cysteine and the closing phenylalanine or tryptophan. Fields, in order: CDR3 DNA, CDR3 protein, V gene, clone size, J gene, D gene. D genes are given only for firm matches. Clone sizes are given selectively: once, few, many, or a class where the clone is expanded.

cdr3_nt: TGTGCCTGGAGTGTGACTCTCACTCTCACAGATACGCAGTATTTT; cdr3_aa: CAWSVTLTLTDTQYF; v_call: TRBV30; clone_size: NA; j_call: TRBJ2-3; d_call: NA
cdr3_nt: TGTGCCAGCAGCTCCGCCCTAGCCACCGGGGAGCTGTTTTTT; cdr3_aa: CASSSALATGELFF; v_call: TRBV5-4; clone_size: NA; j_call: TRBJ2-2; d_call: NA
cdr3_nt: TGTGCCAGCAGCGTGAGGGTCGGGGAGCTGTTTTTT; cdr3_aa: CASSVRVGELFF; v_call: TRBV9; clone_size: NA; j_call: TRBJ2-2; d_call: NA
cdr3_nt: TGCGCCAGCAGCATGGAGGGCGAGCAGTACTTC; cdr3_aa: CASSMEGEQYF; v_call: TRBV5-1; clone_size: NA; j_call: TRBJ2-7; d_call: NA
cdr3_nt: TGCGCCAGCAGTCAATCGGGCGAGCAGTACTTC; cdr3_aa: CASSQSGEQYF; v_call: TRBV23-1; clone_size: NA; j_call: TRBJ2-7; d_call: NA
cdr3_nt: TGTGCCAGCGGTCCTAGTGATGTTGTAAATGAGCAGTTCTTC; cdr3_aa: CASGPSDVVNEQFF; v_call: TRBV6-4; clone_size: NA; j_call: TRBJ2-1; d_call: NA
cdr3_nt: TGTGCCAGCAGCCCGTTTGGACGGGAAAATCAGCCCCAGCATTTT; cdr3_aa: CASSPFGRENQPQHF; v_call: TRBV5-6; clone_size: once; j_call: TRBJ1-5; d_call: NA
cdr3_nt: TGTGCCAGTAGTATTTCGCATTCCAATCAGCCCCAGCATTTT; cdr3_aa: CASSISHSNQPQHF; v_call: TRBV19; clone_size: NA; j_call: TRBJ1-5; d_call: NA
cdr3_nt: TGTGCCAGTCATAGGGACAGGGGGGCCTATGGCTACACCTTC; cdr3_aa: CASHRDRGAYGYTF; v_call: TRBV7-2; clone_size: NA; j_call: TRBJ1-2; d_call: TRBD1
cdr3_nt: TGTGCCAGCACAAAGGGAGGGGCTAATGAAAAACTGTTTTTT; cdr3_aa: CASTKGGANEKLFF; v_call: TRBV2; clone_size: NA; j_call: TRBJ1-4; d_call: NA
cdr3_nt: TGTGCCAGCAGCGCTGGACAGGGTGGAACCGGGGAGCTGTTTTTT; cdr3_aa: CASSAGQGGTGELFF; v_call: TRBV11-1; clone_size: NA; j_call: TRBJ2-2; d_call: TRBD1
cdr3_nt: TGTGCCAGTAGTATTAGGGCGGGGGACACTGAAGCTTTCTTT; cdr3_aa: CASSIRAGDTEAFF; v_call: TRBV19; clone_size: NA; j_call: TRBJ1-1; d_call: NA
cdr3_nt: TGCGCCAGCAGCTGGACCCCCGGGACGGACTACACCTTC; cdr3_aa: CASSWTPGTDYTF; v_call: TRBV5-1; clone_size: NA; j_call: TRBJ1-2; d_call: NA
cdr3_nt: TGTGCCATCGGGTACAGGGGGGACACCGGGGAGCTGTTTTTT; cdr3_aa: CAIGYRGDTGELFF; v_call: TRBV10-3; clone_size: NA; j_call: TRBJ2-2; d_call: TRBD1
cdr3_nt: TGTGCCTCCGGACAGGTCGAGGAAAAACTGTTTTTT; cdr3_aa: CASGQVEEKLFF; v_call: TRBV30; clone_size: few; j_call: TRBJ1-4; d_call: TRBD1
cdr3_nt: TGTGCCAGCAGTCCCCCCGGGACAGGGGGATACGAGCAGTACTTC; cdr3_aa: CASSPPGTGGYEQYF; v_call: TRBV6-5; clone_size: NA; j_call: TRBJ2-7; d_call: TRBD1
cdr3_nt: TGTGCCAGCGGTGGGGCCTTGATCAGCACAGATACGCAGTATTTT; cdr3_aa: CASGGALISTDTQYF; v_call: TRBV5-5; clone_size: NA; j_call: TRBJ2-3; d_call: NA
cdr3_nt: TGTGCCTGGAGCCGAGACAGGCCCTATGGCTACACCTTC; cdr3_aa: CAWSRDRPYGYTF; v_call: TRBV30; clone_size: NA; j_call: TRBJ1-2; d_call: NA
cdr3_nt: TGTGCCAGCAGCTTAGGCAGGGACGAAGAAAAACTGTTTTTT; cdr3_aa: CASSLGRDEEKLFF; v_call: TRBV7-9; clone_size: NA; j_call: TRBJ1-4; d_call: NA
cdr3_nt: TGTGCCAGCAGTCCCTACATGGAAACTGAAGCTTTCTTT; cdr3_aa: CASSPYMETEAFF; v_call: TRBV2; clone_size: NA; j_call: TRBJ1-1; d_call: NA
cdr3_nt: TGTGCCAGTTACGGACAGGGCAGGTTAAAAGCTTTCTTT; cdr3_aa: CASYGQGRLKAFF; v_call: TRBV19; clone_size: NA; j_call: TRBJ1-1; d_call: TRBD1
cdr3_nt: TGTGCCATCAGGCTGGGGGGGGAAGAGACCCAGTACTTC; cdr3_aa: CAIRLGGEETQYF; v_call: TRBV10-3; clone_size: once; j_call: TRBJ2-5; d_call: TRBD2
cdr3_nt: TGTGCCCTCAGGGGACAAGAGACCCAGTACTTC; cdr3_aa: CALRGQETQYF; v_call: TRBV19; clone_size: NA; j_call: TRBJ2-5; d_call: NA
cdr3_nt: TGTGCCAGCAGTCACCCTAGCGGGGGGTCAGAGACCCAGTACTTC; cdr3_aa: CASSHPSGGSETQYF; v_call: TRBV27; clone_size: few; j_call: TRBJ2-5; d_call: TRBD2
cdr3_nt: TGTGCCAGCAGCCCTGGACAGCCTAACTATGACTACACCTTC; cdr3_aa: CASSPGQPNYDYTF; v_call: TRBV11-2; clone_size: few; j_call: TRBJ1-2; d_call: NA
cdr3_nt: TGTGCCAGCAGTGAGGAGGGGACGGGGGGCTACACCTTC; cdr3_aa: CASSEEGTGGYTF; v_call: TRBV2; clone_size: NA; j_call: TRBJ1-2; d_call: NA
cdr3_nt: TGTGCCACCAGCCGGGACACGGCTAACTATGGCTACACCTTC; cdr3_aa: CATSRDTANYGYTF; v_call: TRBV15; clone_size: few; j_call: TRBJ1-2; d_call: NA
cdr3_nt: TGCGCCAGCAGCCAAGATATGACAGGGTGGAGAGGAACTAATGAAAAACTGTTTTTT; cdr3_aa: CASSQDMTGWRGTNEKLFF; v_call: TRBV4-1; clone_size: NA; j_call: TRBJ1-4; d_call: TRBD1
cdr3_nt: TGCAGCGTTGAAGATGCAGGGACCGGGGCCAACGTCCTGACTTTC; cdr3_aa: CSVEDAGTGANVLTF; v_call: TRBV29-1; clone_size: NA; j_call: TRBJ2-6; d_call: NA
cdr3_nt: TGTGCCAGCAGTTTTCGGACAGGCGGGGGTGAAAAACTGTTTTTT; cdr3_aa: CASSFRTGGGEKLFF; v_call: TRBV6-5; clone_size: NA; j_call: TRBJ1-4; d_call: TRBD1
cdr3_nt: TGTGCCAGCAGTGTAGGGACTAGCAATCAGCCCCAGCATTTT; cdr3_aa: CASSVGTSNQPQHF; v_call: TRBV28; clone_size: NA; j_call: TRBJ1-5; d_call: NA
cdr3_nt: TGCGCCAGCGAGACAGGGGGTGGCGATGAGCAGTTCTTC; cdr3_aa: CASETGGGDEQFF; v_call: TRBV5-1; clone_size: NA; j_call: TRBJ2-1; d_call: TRBD1
cdr3_nt: TGTGCCAGCAGTCAATCTAGCGGGGGGTACCAAGAGACCCAGTACTTC; cdr3_aa: CASSQSSGGYQETQYF; v_call: TRBV7-7; clone_size: NA; j_call: TRBJ2-5; d_call: TRBD2
cdr3_nt: TGTGCCAGCAGCGGCTTACAGGGGAGCTCCTACAATGAGCAGTTCTTC; cdr3_aa: CASSGLQGSSYNEQFF; v_call: TRBV9; clone_size: NA; j_call: TRBJ2-1; d_call: TRBD1
cdr3_nt: TGTGCCAGCAGCCACCCGTACTCACTAGCGGGAGATTACAATGAGCAGTTCTTC; cdr3_aa: CASSHPYSLAGDYNEQFF; v_call: TRBV14; clone_size: NA; j_call: TRBJ2-1; d_call: TRBD2
cdr3_nt: TGTGCCAGCTCACAGGGAGAGGGCAATCAGCCCCAGCATTTT; cdr3_aa: CASSQGEGNQPQHF; v_call: TRBV18; clone_size: NA; j_call: TRBJ1-5; d_call: NA
cdr3_nt: TGCGCCAGCAGCCAAGATGGGCAGGGCGGACGGGAGCAGTACTTC; cdr3_aa: CASSQDGQGGREQYF; v_call: TRBV4-1; clone_size: NA; j_call: TRBJ2-7; d_call: NA
cdr3_nt: TGTGCCAGCAGTCCTGGTGGTCCCGAAGGCACCGGGGAGCTGTTTTTT; cdr3_aa: CASSPGGPEGTGELFF; v_call: TRBV28; clone_size: NA; j_call: TRBJ2-2; d_call: NA
cdr3_nt: TGTGCCAGCAGCGTCCACGGGCTTAGGAGCGACAATGAGCAGTTCTTC; cdr3_aa: CASSVHGLRSDNEQFF; v_call: TRBV9; clone_size: NA; j_call: TRBJ2-1; d_call: NA
cdr3_nt: TGTGCCAGCCCCCGCGGGTGCGGGACAATCAACACTGAAGCTTTCTTT; cdr3_aa: CASPRGCGTINTEAFF; v_call: TRBV21-1; clone_size: NA; j_call: TRBJ1-1; d_call: NA
cdr3_nt: TGTGCCAGCAGTTCCCACCGGACATCCGGCGGCAATCAGCCCCAGCATTTT; cdr3_aa: CASSSHRTSGGNQPQHF; v_call: TRBV28; clone_size: once; j_call: TRBJ1-5; d_call: NA
cdr3_nt: TGTGCCAGCAGCATGACCGGGACGGTCTCCTACGAGCAGTACTTC; cdr3_aa: CASSMTGTVSYEQYF; v_call: TRBV7-3; clone_size: NA; j_call: TRBJ2-7; d_call: NA
cdr3_nt: TGTGCCAGTAGTACACCGGGCCGCGGGGAGACCCAGTACTTC; cdr3_aa: CASSTPGRGETQYF; v_call: TRBV19; clone_size: NA; j_call: TRBJ2-5; d_call: NA
cdr3_nt: TGTGCCTGGAGTCTTAACGGGGCTGGGGGCAATCAGCCCCAGCATTTT; cdr3_aa: CAWSLNGAGGNQPQHF; v_call: TRBV30; clone_size: NA; j_call: TRBJ1-5; d_call: NA
cdr3_nt: TGTGCCAGCTCACCAGTAGGGTCCGGGACCTACGAGCAGTACTTC; cdr3_aa: CASSPVGSGTYEQYF; v_call: TRBV18; clone_size: NA; j_call: TRBJ2-7; d_call: NA
cdr3_nt: TGCGCCAGCAGCCAAGATTGGCGGGCCCCCGAGCAGTACTTC; cdr3_aa: CASSQDWRAPEQYF; v_call: TRBV4-3; clone_size: NA; j_call: TRBJ2-7; d_call: NA
cdr3_nt: TGTGCCAGCAGTGACAGGGGCCGAAACACTGAAGCTTTCTTT; cdr3_aa: CASSDRGRNTEAFF; v_call: TRBV2; clone_size: once; j_call: TRBJ1-1; d_call: NA
cdr3_nt: TGTGCCTGGAGTGTACAGGGCGCAGATACGCAGTATTTT; cdr3_aa: CAWSVQGADTQYF; v_call: TRBV30; clone_size: NA; j_call: TRBJ2-3; d_call: NA
cdr3_nt: TGTGCCAGCAGCCAAGTGTTACGTGGAAGCGCTGAAGCTTTCTTT; cdr3_aa: CASSQVLRGSAEAFF; v_call: TRBV4-2; clone_size: NA; j_call: TRBJ1-1; d_call: NA